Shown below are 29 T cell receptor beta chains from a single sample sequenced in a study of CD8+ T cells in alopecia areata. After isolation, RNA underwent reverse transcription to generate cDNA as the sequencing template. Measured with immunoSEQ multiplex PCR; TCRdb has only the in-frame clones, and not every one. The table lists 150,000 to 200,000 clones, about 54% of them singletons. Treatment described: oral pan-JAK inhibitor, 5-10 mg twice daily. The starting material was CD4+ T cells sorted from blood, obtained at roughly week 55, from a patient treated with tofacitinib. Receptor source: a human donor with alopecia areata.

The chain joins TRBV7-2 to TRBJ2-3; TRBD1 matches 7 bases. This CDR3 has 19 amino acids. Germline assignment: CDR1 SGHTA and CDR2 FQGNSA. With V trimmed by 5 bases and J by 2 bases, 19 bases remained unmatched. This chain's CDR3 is CASSGRTYGTVSITDTQYF. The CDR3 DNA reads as TGTGCCAGCAGCGGTCGGACGTATGGGACAGTCTCCATCACAGATACGCAGTATTTT. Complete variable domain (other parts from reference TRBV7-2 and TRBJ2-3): GAGVSQSPSNKVTEKGKDVELRCDPISGHTALYWYRQSLGQGLEFLIYFQGNSAPDKSGLPSDRFSAERTGGSVSTLTIQRTQQEDSAVYLCASSGRTYGTVSITDTQYFGPGTRLTVL.

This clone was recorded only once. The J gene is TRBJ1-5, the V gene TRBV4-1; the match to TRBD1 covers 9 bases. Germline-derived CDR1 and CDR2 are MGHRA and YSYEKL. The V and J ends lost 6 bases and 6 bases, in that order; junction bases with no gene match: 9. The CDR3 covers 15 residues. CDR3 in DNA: TGCGCCAGCAGGGGAGGACAGGGGAAAGGTCAGCCCCAGCATTTT. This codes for CASRGGQGKGQPQHF.

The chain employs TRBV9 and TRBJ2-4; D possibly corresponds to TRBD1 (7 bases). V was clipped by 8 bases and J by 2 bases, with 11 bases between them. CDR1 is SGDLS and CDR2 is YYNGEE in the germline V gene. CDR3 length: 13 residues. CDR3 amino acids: CARTGRPKNIQYF. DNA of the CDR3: TGTGCCAGGACAGGGAGGCCCAAAAACATTCAGTACTTC. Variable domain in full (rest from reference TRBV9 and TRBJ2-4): DSGVTQTPKHLITATGQRVTLRCSPRSGDLSVYWYQQSLDQGLQFLIQYYNGEERAKGNILERFSAQQFPDLHSELNLSSLELGDSALYFCARTGRPKNIQYFGAGTRLSVL.

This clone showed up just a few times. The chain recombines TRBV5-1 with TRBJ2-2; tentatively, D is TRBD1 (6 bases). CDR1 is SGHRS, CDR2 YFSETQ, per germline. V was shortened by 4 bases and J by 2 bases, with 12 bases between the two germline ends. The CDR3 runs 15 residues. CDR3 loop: CASSQGTVNTGELFF. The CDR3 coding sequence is TGCGCCAGCAGCCAGGGGACGGTAAACACCGGGGAGCTGTTTTTT.

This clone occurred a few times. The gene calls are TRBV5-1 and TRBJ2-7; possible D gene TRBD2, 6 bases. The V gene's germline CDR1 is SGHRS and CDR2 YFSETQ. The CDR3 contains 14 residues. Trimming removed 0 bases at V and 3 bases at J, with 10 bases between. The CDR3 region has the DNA TGCGCCAGCAGCTTGGATGGTAGCGGCTACGAGCAGTACTTC. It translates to CASSLDGSGYEQYF.

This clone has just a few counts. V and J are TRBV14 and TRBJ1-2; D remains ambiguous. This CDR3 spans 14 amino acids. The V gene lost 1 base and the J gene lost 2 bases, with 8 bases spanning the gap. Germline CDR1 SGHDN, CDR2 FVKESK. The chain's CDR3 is CASSQAGFNYGYTF. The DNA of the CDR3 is TGTGCCAGCAGCCAAGCGGGTTTCAACTATGGCTACACCTTC.

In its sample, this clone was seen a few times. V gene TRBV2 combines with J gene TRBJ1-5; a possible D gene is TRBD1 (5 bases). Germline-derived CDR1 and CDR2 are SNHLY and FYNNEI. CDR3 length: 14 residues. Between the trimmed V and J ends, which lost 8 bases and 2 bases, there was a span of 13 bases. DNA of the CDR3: TGTGCCAGCGAGGATGGCAGGGGCAATCAGCCCCAGCATTTT. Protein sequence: CASEDGRGNQPQHF.

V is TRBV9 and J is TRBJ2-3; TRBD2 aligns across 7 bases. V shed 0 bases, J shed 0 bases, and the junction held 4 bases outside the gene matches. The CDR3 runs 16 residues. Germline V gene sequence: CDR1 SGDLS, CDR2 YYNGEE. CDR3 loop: CASSVALGLSTDTQYF. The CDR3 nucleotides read TGTGCCAGCAGCGTAGCTCTGGGACTAAGCACAGATACGCAGTATTTT.

CDR3 nucleotide sequence: TGTGCCTGGAGGACTAGCGGAATAGTAAACATTCAGTACTTC. The encoded protein is CAWRTSGIVNIQYF. The chain employs TRBV30 and TRBJ2-4, with TRBD2 matching over 9 bases. The V gene end was trimmed by 3 bases and the J gene end by 6 bases; junction bases not matched to a gene: 6. There are 14 residues in the CDR3. Germline V gene sequence: CDR1 GTSNPN, CDR2 SVGIG (reference sequence).

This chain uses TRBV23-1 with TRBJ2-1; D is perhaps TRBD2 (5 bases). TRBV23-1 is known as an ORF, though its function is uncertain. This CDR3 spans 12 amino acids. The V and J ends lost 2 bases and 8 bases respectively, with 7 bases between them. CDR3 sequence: CASSQTRDEQFF. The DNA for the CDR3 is TGCGCCAGCAGTCAAACTAGGGATGAGCAGTTCTTC.

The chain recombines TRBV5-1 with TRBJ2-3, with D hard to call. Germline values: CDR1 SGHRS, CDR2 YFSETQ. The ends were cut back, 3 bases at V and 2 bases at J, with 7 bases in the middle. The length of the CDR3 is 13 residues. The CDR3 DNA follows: TGCGCCAGCAGCTCCGGGCTCACAGATACGCAGTATTTT. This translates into CASSSGLTDTQYF.

DNA of the CDR3: TGTGCCAGCAGCGCGGCGGGCTCTGGGGCCAACGTCCTGACTTTC. Protein: CASSAAGSGANVLTF. This chain uses TRBV5-6 with TRBJ2-6, with D perhaps matching TRBD2 (5 bases). The CDR3 spans 15 residues. Germline CDR1 SGHDT, CDR2 YYEEEE. V lost 4 bases to trimming and J lost 0 bases, with 8 bases between them.

CDR3 region: CASSPLGLAGAETQYF. The CDR3 region has the DNA TGTGCCAGCAGCCCCCTGGGCCTAGCGGGGGCGGAGACCCAGTACTTC. V and J are TRBV7-8 and TRBJ2-5, with TRBD2 matching 10 bases. J gave up 5 bases and V 5 bases, and 11 bases lay outside the gene matches. The CDR3 loop spans 16 amino acids. Germline lookup yields CDR1 SGHVS and CDR2 FQNEAQ.

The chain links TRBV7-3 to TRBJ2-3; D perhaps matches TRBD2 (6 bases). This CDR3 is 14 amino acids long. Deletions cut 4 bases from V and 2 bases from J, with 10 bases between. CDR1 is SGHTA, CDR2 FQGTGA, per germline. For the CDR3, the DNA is TGTGCCAGCAGCTCAGGACTAAACACAGATACGCAGTATTTT. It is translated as CASSSGLNTDTQYF. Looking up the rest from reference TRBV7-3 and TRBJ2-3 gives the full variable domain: GAGVSQTPSNKVTEKGKYVELRCDPISGHTALYWYRQSLGQGPEFLIYFQGTGAADDSGLPNDRFFAVRPEGSVSTLKIQRTERGDSAVYLCASSSGLNTDTQYFGPGTRLTVL.

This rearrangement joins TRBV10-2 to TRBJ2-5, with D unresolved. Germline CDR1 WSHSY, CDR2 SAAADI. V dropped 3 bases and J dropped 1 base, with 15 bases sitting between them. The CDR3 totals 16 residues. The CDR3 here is CASSEVARTSQETQYF. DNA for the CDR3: TGCGCCAGCAGTGAAGTCGCCAGGACGAGCCAAGAGACCCAGTACTTC.

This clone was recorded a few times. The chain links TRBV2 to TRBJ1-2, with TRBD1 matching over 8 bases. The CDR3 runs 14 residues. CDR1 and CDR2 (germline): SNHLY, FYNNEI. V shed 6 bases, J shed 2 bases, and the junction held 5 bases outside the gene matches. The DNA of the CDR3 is TGTGCCAGCAGGGATGACAGGGGCAACTATGGCTACACCTTC. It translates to CASRDDRGNYGYTF.

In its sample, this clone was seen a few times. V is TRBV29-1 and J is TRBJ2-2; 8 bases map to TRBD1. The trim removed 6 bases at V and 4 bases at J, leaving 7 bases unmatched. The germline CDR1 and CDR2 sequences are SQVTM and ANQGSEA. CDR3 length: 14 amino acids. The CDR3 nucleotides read TGCAGCGTGGGGACAGGACCCCTCACCGGGGAGCTGTTTTTT. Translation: CSVGTGPLTGELFF.

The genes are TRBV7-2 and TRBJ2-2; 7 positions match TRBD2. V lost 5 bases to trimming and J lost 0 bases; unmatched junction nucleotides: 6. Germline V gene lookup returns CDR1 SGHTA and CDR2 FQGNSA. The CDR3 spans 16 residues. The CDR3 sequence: CASSLGAGSNTGELFF. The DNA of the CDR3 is TGTGCCAGCAGCCTAGGAGCGGGGTCGAACACCGGGGAGCTGTTTTTT. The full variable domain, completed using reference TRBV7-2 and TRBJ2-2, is GAGVSQSPSNKVTEKGKDVELRCDPISGHTALYWYRQSLGQGLEFLIYFQGNSAPDKSGLPSDRFSAERTGGSVSTLTIQRTQQEDSAVYLCASSLGAGSNTGELFFGEGSRLTVL.

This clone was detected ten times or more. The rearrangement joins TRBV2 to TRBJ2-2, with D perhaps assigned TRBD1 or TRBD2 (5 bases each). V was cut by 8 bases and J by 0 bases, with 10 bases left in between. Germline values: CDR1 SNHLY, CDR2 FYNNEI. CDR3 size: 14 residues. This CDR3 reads CASRDDANTGELFF. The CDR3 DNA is TGTGCCAGCCGGGACGATGCGAACACCGGGGAGCTGTTTTTT.

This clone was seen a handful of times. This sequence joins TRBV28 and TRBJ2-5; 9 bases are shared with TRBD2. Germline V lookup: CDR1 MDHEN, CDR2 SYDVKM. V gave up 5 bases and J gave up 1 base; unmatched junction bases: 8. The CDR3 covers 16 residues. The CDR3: CASSPRGSGGQETQYF. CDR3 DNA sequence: TGTGCCAGCAGTCCGCGGGGTAGCGGGGGCCAAGAGACCCAGTACTTC.

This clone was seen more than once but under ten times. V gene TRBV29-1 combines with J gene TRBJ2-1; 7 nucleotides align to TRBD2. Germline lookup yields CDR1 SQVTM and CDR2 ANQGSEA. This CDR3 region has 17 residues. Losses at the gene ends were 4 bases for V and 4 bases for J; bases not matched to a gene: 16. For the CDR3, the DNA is TGCAGCGTTGTATTGGGGAGGGGAAACTTGAGGTACAATGAGCAGTTCTTC. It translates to CSVVLGRGNLRYNEQFF.

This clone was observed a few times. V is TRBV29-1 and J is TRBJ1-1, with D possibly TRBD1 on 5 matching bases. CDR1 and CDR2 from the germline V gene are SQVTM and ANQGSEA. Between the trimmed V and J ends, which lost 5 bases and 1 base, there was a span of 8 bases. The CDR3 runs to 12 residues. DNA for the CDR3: TGCAGCGTTTCAGACAGGAACACTGAAGCTTTCTTT. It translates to CSVSDRNTEAFF.

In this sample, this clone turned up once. CDR3: CSVKGSSYNEQFF. As DNA, the CDR3 is TGCAGCGTGAAAGGGTCCTCCTACAATGAGCAGTTCTTC. This chain links TRBV29-1 with TRBJ2-1; D gene ambiguous. From germline, CDR1 is SQVTM and CDR2 ANQGSEA. Trimming shortened V by 6 bases and J by 0 bases, and 9 bases separated the two germline ends. The CDR3 loop spans 13 amino acids.

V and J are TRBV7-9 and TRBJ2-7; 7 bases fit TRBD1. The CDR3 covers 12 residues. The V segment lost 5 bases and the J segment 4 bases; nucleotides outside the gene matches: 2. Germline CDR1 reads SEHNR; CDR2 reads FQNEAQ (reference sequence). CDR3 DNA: TGTGCCAGCAGCAAGGACAGGTACGAGCAGTACTTC. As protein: CASSKDRYEQYF.

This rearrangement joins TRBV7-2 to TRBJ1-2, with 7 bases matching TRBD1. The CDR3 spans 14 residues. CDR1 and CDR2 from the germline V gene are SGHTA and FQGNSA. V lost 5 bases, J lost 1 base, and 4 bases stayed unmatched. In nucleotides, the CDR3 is TGTGCCAGCAGCCGGGACAGCCTTAACTATGGCTACACCTTC. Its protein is CASSRDSLNYGYTF.

DNA of the CDR3: TGTGCCATCAGTGGTGACAGCGGCGAGACCCAGTACTTC. Its protein product is CAISGDSGETQYF. The V call is TRBV10-3, the J call TRBJ2-5; D possibly uses TRBD1 or TRBD2 (5 bases each). V lost 4 bases and J lost 5, with 11 bases in between. The CDR3 runs to 13 residues. Looked up from germline, CDR1 is ENHRY and CDR2 is SYGVKD.

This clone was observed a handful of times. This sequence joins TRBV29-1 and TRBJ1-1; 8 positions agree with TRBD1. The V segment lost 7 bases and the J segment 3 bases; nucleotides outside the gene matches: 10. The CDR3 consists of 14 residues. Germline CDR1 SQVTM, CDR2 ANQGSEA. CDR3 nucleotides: TGCAGCGCCCGGACAGGGTGGGGTGACACTGAAGCTTTCTTT. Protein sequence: CSARTGWGDTEAFF.

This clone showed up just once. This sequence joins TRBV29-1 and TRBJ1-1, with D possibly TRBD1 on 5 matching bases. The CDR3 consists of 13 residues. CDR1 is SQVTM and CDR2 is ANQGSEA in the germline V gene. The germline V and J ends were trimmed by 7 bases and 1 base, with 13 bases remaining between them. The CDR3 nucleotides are TGCAGCGGGGGGGTCAACGAGAACACTGAAGCTTTCTTT. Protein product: CSGGVNENTEAFF.

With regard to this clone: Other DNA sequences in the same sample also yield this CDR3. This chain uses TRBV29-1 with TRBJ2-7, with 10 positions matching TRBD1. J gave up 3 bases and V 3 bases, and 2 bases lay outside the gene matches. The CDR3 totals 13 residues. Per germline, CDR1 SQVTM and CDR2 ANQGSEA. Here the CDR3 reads CSVEGQGLYEQYF. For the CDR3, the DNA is TGCAGCGTTGAGGGACAGGGGCTCTACGAGCAGTACTTC.